This TCR beta chain was observed in a study of T-cell reconstitution after alpha-beta-depleted transplantation in children. Study-wide points: Several hundred expanded graft clones reportedly were the source of alpha-beta T cells about two months after transplant. Recipient T cells and thymic progenitors that survived gave rise to the high TCRbeta diversity observed at day 60 in some patients.

During its preparation, the TCRbeta library received unique molecular identifiers. TCRdb re-derived calls from the PCR reads in MiXCR, one entry per CDR3 protein. The sample includes about 490,000 distinct CDR3 sequences, approximately 10% seen only once; the top ten take roughly 2.1%. This clonotype has a count of ten or more. Antigen unknown. Trimming took 1 base from V and 6 from J, leaving 7 bases between them. CDR3 length: 12 amino acids. The sequence came from a child younger than 10 with inherited bone marrow failure, due to receive a stem cell transplant. V usage is TRBV12-3 or TRBV12-4 and J usage is TRBJ2-7; a weak D match, TRBD2 (5 bases). The sample here was PBMCs, taken before TCRalphabeta/CD19-depleted stem cell transplant. The CDR3 region has the DNA TGTGCCAGCAGTTTAGTAGGGAGCGAGCAGTACTTC. It specifies CASSLVGSEQYF.